The 20 T cell receptor beta chains below were found in one sample sequenced in a study of cytomegalovirus exposure and HLA in healthy donors. With 60 Vbeta and 13 Jbeta primers, the PCR was carried out. Produced via immunoSEQ multiplex PCR; TCRdb's table is partial and in-frame only. The ten top clones account for 5.3%, within a sample of approximately 60,000 clones. The specimen sequenced was PBMCs. All receptors derive from a man aged 25-40 years in good health and CMV-seropositive.

This chain connects TRBV27 to TRBJ2-1; maybe TRBD2 (5 bases). The germline gives CDR1 MNHEY, CDR2 SMNVEV (reference sequence). The length of the CDR3 is 12 residues. Trimming removed 10 bases at V and 6 bases at J, with 13 bases between. The CDR3 DNA reads TGTGCCACCGGGGTTGGGATCAATGAGCAGTTCTTC. It encodes CATGVGINEQFF.

V is TRBV18 and J is TRBJ2-5, with 7 nucleotides matching TRBD1. CDR1 and CDR2 (germline): KGHSH, LQKENI. With 4 bases clipped from V and 2 bases from J, the junction kept 7 bases outside the gene matches. The CDR3 is made up of 15 amino acids. Here the CDR3 DNA reads TGTGCCAGCTCACAACGAACAGGGGCTCAAGAGACCCAGTACTTC. This sequence encodes CASSQRTGAQETQYF. Filled out from reference TRBV18 and TRBJ2-5, the complete variable domain reads NAGVMQNPRHLVRRRGQEARLRCSPMKGHSHVYWYRQLPEEGLKFMVYLQKENIIDESGMPKERFSAEFPKEGPSILRIQQVVRGDSAAYFCASSQRTGAQETQYFGPGTRLLVL.

This chain joins TRBV7-9 and TRBJ1-2; D may be TRBD1 (5 bases). The V end lost 7 bases, the J end lost 3 bases, and 12 bases lay between the germline ends. CDR1 SEHNR and CDR2 FQNEAQ come from the germline V gene (reference sequence). The CDR3 spans 13 residues. This CDR3 is CASTRGDYYGYTF. DNA for the CDR3: TGTGCCAGCACCCGAGGGGACTACTATGGCTACACCTTC.

The gene calls are TRBV30 and TRBJ2-1, with TRBD2 matching over 12 bases. Per germline, CDR1 GTSNPN and CDR2 SVGIG (reference sequence). The CDR3 has 13 amino acids. The junction had 8 bases not matched to a gene; V was cut back by 7 bases and J by 10 bases. CDR3 protein: CASPTLAGGEQFF. Written as DNA, the CDR3 is TGTGCCTCCCCCACCCTAGCGGGGGGGGAGCAGTTCTTC.

The chain employs TRBV27 and TRBJ2-2; TRBD2 aligns across 9 bases. CDR1 and CDR2 (germline): MNHEY, SMNVEV (reference sequence). With V trimmed by 8 bases and J by 6 bases, 7 bases remained unmatched. CDR3 length: 14 residues. The CDR3 DNA reads as TGTGCCAGCTGTGCTAGCGGGATCCCCGGGGAGCTGTTTTTT. This sequence encodes CASCASGIPGELFF.

The V and J genes are TRBV7-9 and TRBJ2-7; possibly TRBD2 for D (6 bases). Germline lookup yields CDR1 SEHNR and CDR2 FQNEAQ (reference sequence). Trimming took off 5 bases at V and 3 bases at J, with 23 bases between the two ends. The CDR3 totals 17 residues. CDR3 in DNA: TGTGCCAGCAGCCGACGACCGGGAGCTGATAACCTCTACGAGCAGTACTTC. Translated, it gives CASSRRPGADNLYEQYF.

This sequence joins TRBV6-5 and TRBJ1-1; D is unclear. V lost 6 bases and J 3 bases, leaving 11 bases between the germline ends. This CDR3 is 13 amino acids long. Germline V gene data show CDR1 as MNHEY and CDR2 as SVGAGI. The CDR3: CASRDDSYTEAFF. The CDR3 region has the DNA TGTGCCAGCAGGGATGACTCTTACACTGAAGCTTTCTTT.

CDR3 DNA sequence: TGTGCCAGCAGCTTCAACAATAGCGGGAGAGACGAGACCCAGTACTTC. Translating it yields CASSFNNSGRDETQYF. This chain uses TRBV11-3 with TRBJ2-5; 9 bases are shared with TRBD2. Germline CDR1 is SGHNT and CDR2 is YENEEA. With V trimmed by 3 bases and J by 5 bases, 10 bases remained unmatched. This CDR3 comprises 16 residues. The whole variable domain, remainder taken from reference TRBV11-3 and TRBJ2-5, is EAGVVQSPRYKIIEKKQPVAFWCNPISGHNTLYWYLQNLGQGPELLIRYENEEAVDDSQLPKDRFSAERLKGVDSTLKIQPAELGDSAVYLCASSFNNSGRDETQYFGPGTRLLVL.

The CDR3 DNA reads as TGCGCCAGCAGCCGCCAGCTGGAGGAGTCACCCCTCCACTTT. This translates into CASSRQLEESPLHF. The chain links TRBV4-1 to TRBJ1-6; no firm D call. The CDR3 loop spans 14 amino acids. V lost 4 bases and J lost 10, with 14 bases in between. In germline, CDR1 is MGHRA, CDR2 YSYEKL.

Worth noting for this clone: At one end the junction does not follow the germline gene, possibly because of a read error. The CDR3 is CASSTDHRGLNGNNIYF. CDR3 DNA: TGTGCCAGCAGCACGGACCACAGGGGGTTGAATGGAAACAACATATATTTT. The V and J genes are TRBV9 and TRBJ1-3, with 8 positions matching TRBD1. Germline V gene sequence: CDR1 SGDLS, CDR2 YYNGEE. The CDR3 contains 17 residues.

The chain carries TRBV6-1 and TRBJ2-7; D perhaps matches TRBD2 (6 bases). The CDR3 is 14 amino acids. CDR1 is MNHNS and CDR2 is SASEGT in the germline V gene. V lost 4 bases to trimming and J lost 3 bases, with 13 bases between them. The CDR3 DNA follows: TGTGCCAGCAGTGTCCGCGGGACCGACTACGAGCAGTACTTC. Amino acid sequence: CASSVRGTDYEQYF.

The chain joins TRBV6-1 to TRBJ2-1; maybe TRBD2 (6 bases). The CDR3 is 15 amino acids. The V end lost 6 bases, the J end lost 3 bases, and 15 bases lay between the germline ends. CDR1 and CDR2 (germline): MNHNS, SASEGT. CDR3 amino acids: CASSPVGGNYNEQFF. The CDR3 DNA is TGTGCCAGCAGCCCCGTGGGCGGGAACTACAATGAGCAGTTCTTC.

The V call is TRBV4-1, the J call TRBJ1-2; no definite D call. CDR1 and CDR2 (germline): MGHRA, YSYEKL. The CDR3 has 16 residues. Trimming shortened V by 2 bases and J by 6 bases, and 19 bases separated the two germline ends. The CDR3 loop is CASSQSVGGMGNGYTF. The CDR3 nucleotides are TGCGCCAGCAGCCAATCCGTGGGAGGGATGGGTAATGGCTACACCTTC.

The chain combines TRBV4-2 with TRBJ1-2; D possibly corresponds to TRBD1 (5 bases). The CDR3 covers 17 residues. Trimming shortened V by 0 bases and J by 4 bases, and 18 bases separated the two germline ends. CDR1 LGHNA and CDR2 YNFKEQ come from the germline V gene. CDR3 protein: CASSQDNGAGRGYGYTF. CDR3 bases: TGTGCCAGCAGCCAAGATAACGGGGCAGGGAGGGGCTATGGCTACACCTTC.

This chain links TRBV6-1 with TRBJ2-5; perhaps TRBD2 as D (7 bases). CDR3 length equals 15 residues. Trimming cost V 8 bases and J 3 bases, with 19 bases left between them. Germline values: CDR1 MNHNS, CDR2 SASEGT. The CDR3 DNA sequence: TGTGCCAGCCGAGGGGGGGCAACCTCCGAAGAGACCCAGTACTTC. Amino acids: CASRGGATSEETQYF.

The V call is TRBV6-5, the J call TRBJ1-2; 7 bases are a match to TRBD1. The germline CDR1 and CDR2 sequences are MNHEY and SVGAGI. V trimming: 6 bases; J trimming: 6 bases; junction bases outside the gene matches: 7. The CDR3 totals 13 residues. In DNA, the CDR3 is TGTGCCAGCAGCATACAGGGGAAGGATGGCTACACCTTC. This gives the protein CASSIQGKDGYTF.

The gene calls are TRBV6-1 and TRBJ1-6; 7 bases fit TRBD1. V lost 4 bases, J lost 2 bases, and 5 bases stayed unmatched. CDR1 and CDR2 (germline): MNHNS, SASEGT. This CDR3 region has 16 residues. CDR3 loop: CASSAKTGPYNSPLHF. The CDR3 DNA follows: TGTGCCAGCAGTGCAAAGACAGGGCCCTATAATTCACCCCTCCACTTT.

The CDR3 DNA reads as TGTGCCAGCAGCCAAGATATTGGGGCGGACATCTCCTACGAGCAGTACTTC. The encoded protein is CASSQDIGADISYEQYF. This chain connects TRBV14 to TRBJ2-7; maybe TRBD1 (5 bases). Germline V gene data show CDR1 as SGHDN and CDR2 as FVKESK. Trimming took off 0 bases at V and 0 bases at J, with 15 bases between the two ends. This CDR3 region has 17 residues. The complete variable domain, with remaining parts taken from reference TRBV14 and TRBJ2-7, reads EAGVTQFPSHSVIEKGQTVTLRCDPISGHDNLYWYRRVMGKEIKFLLHFVKESKQDESGMPNNRFLAERTGGTYSTLKVQPAELEDSGVYFCASSQDIGADISYEQYFGPGTRLTVT.

The chain links TRBV19 to TRBJ1-1; D is undetermined. Deletions cut 3 bases from V and 4 bases from J, with 9 bases between. CDR1 and CDR2 from the germline V gene are LNHDA and SQIVND (reference sequence). This CDR3 spans 13 amino acids. The CDR3 DNA is TGTGCCAGTAGTATGAGGCGAGGCACTGAAGCTTTCTTT. Protein: CASSMRRGTEAFF.

Comments on this clone: Distinct nucleotide sequences in the sample also encode this CDR3. V and J are TRBV9 and TRBJ1-6; D not resolved. V gave up 0 bases and J gave up 7 bases, with 8 bases separating them. From germline, CDR1 is SGDLS and CDR2 YYNGEE. The CDR3 has 14 amino acids. This CDR3 reads CASSVEQSNSPLHF. The CDR3 DNA sequence: TGTGCCAGCAGCGTAGAACAGAGCAATTCACCCCTCCACTTT. The full variable domain, in which reference TRBV9 and TRBJ1-6 provide the parts outside the CDR3, is DSGVTQTPKHLITATGQRVTLRCSPRSGDLSVYWYQQSLDQGLQFLIQYYNGEERAKGNILERFSAQQFPDLHSELNLSSLELGDSALYFCASSVEQSNSPLHFGNGTRLTVT.